These 28 T cell receptor beta chains share one sample of origin, sequenced in a study of blood T cell repertoires in COVID-19. Clones were read by immunoSEQ multiplex PCR, and TCRdb kept only the in-frame ones, dropping some. Of hundreds of thousands of clones listed, roughly 80% are singletons. Sequenced sample: peripheral blood. The receptors shown here come from a woman of 80 years or more with active or convalescent COVID-19.

This CDR3 reads CATAVGVNTEAFF. CDR3 nucleotide sequence: TGTGCCACCGCTGTCGGGGTTAACACTGAAGCTTTCTTT. The rearrangement links TRBV18 to TRBJ1-1; unclear D gene. This CDR3 contains 13 residues. Germline values: CDR1 KGHSH, CDR2 LQKENI. V shed 10 bases and J shed 2 bases, with 14 bases lying between them.

The chain has TRBV7-2 and TRBJ2-7; D may be TRBD2 (6 bases). The V gene lost 0 bases and the J gene lost 9 bases, with 12 bases spanning the gap. CDR1 is SGHTA and CDR2 is FQGNSA in the germline V gene. CDR3 length: 13 amino acids. CDR3 in DNA: TGTGCCAGCAGCTTAGCGCAGGCGGGACGGCAGTACTTC. This codes for CASSLAQAGRQYF.

The V call is TRBV6-2 or TRBV6-3, the J call TRBJ1-5; D is possibly TRBD1 (5 bases). The CDR3 covers 14 residues. Germline V gene lookup returns CDR1 MNHEY and CDR2 SVGEGT. V gave up 0 bases and J gave up 5 bases, with 8 bases separating them. The chain's CDR3 is CASSYSGGYQPQHF. The CDR3 DNA sequence: TGTGCCAGCAGTTACTCCGGGGGGTATCAGCCCCAGCATTTT.

The chain couples TRBV4-2 to TRBJ1-1, with a tentative D call TRBD1 (5 bases). V was pared by 4 bases and J by 2 bases, with 11 bases between. Germline V gene data show CDR1 as LGHNA and CDR2 as YNFKEQ. CDR3 length equals 14 residues. CDR3 nucleotides: TGTGCCAGCAGCCTCGGGGGATTTAACACTGAAGCTTTCTTT. Its translation is CASSLGGFNTEAFF.

This chain joins TRBV5-4 and TRBJ2-5; a possible D gene is TRBD1 (6 bases). V lost 4 bases, J lost 1 base, and 11 bases lay in between. The CDR3 is 14 residues long. Germline V gene lookup returns CDR1 SGHNT and CDR2 YYREEE (reference sequence). The CDR3 nucleotides read TGTGCCAGCAGCCCGGACAGCTTCCAAGAGACCCAGTACTTC. Amino acid sequence: CASSPDSFQETQYF.

The rearrangement uses TRBV5-1 and TRBJ2-1; D perhaps matches TRBD2 (6 bases). This CDR3 is built from 13 residues. With 2 bases removed from V and 9 bases from J, the gap between germline ends came to 12 bases. In germline, CDR1 is SGHRS, CDR2 YFSETQ. The CDR3 region has the DNA TGCGCCAGCAGCTTTAACCGGGAGCTTGAGCAGTTCTTC. Its translation: CASSFNRELEQFF.

The V call is TRBV24-1, the J call TRBJ2-1; TRBD2 might be the D (7 bases). The CDR3 runs 16 residues. The germline V gene encodes CDR1 KGHDR and CDR2 SFDVKD. V was shortened by 1 base and J by 3 bases, with 12 bases between the two germline ends. This chain's CDR3 is CATSDFSGGHYNEQFF. The DNA for the CDR3 is TGTGCCACCAGTGATTTTTCGGGGGGACACTACAATGAGCAGTTCTTC.

The chain combines TRBV10-1 with TRBJ2-5, with 14 bases identical to TRBD2. The ends lost 1 base at V and 3 bases at J; junction bases unmatched: 4. CDR1 WNHNN and CDR2 SYGVQD come from the germline V gene (reference sequence). The CDR3 length is 17 residues. CDR3 protein: CASSEYGTSGSEETQYF. The CDR3 coding sequence is TGCGCCAGCAGTGAGTACGGGACTAGCGGGAGTGAAGAGACCCAGTACTTC.

The chain is built from TRBV28 and TRBJ1-1; 7 bases are a match to TRBD1. After removal of 2 bases from V and 7 bases from J, the junction contained 7 bases not matched to a gene. This CDR3 contains 14 residues. CDR1 is MDHEN, CDR2 SYDVKM, per germline. The CDR3 nucleotides read TGTGCCAGCAGTTTAAGCCTTACAGGGGTTGAAGCTTTCTTT. Protein: CASSLSLTGVEAFF.

V and J are TRBV6-5 and TRBJ2-1; TRBD2 is a possible D gene (5 bases). Germline CDR1 is MNHEY and CDR2 is SVGAGI. CDR3 length: 13 residues. V gave up 5 bases and J gave up 10 bases, with 15 bases separating them. The CDR3 nucleotides are TGTGCCAGCAGTAGGACTCCTTCGGGGGAGCAGTTCTTC. Protein sequence: CASSRTPSGEQFF.

This chain links TRBV4-2 with TRBJ2-3; 9 nucleotides match TRBD2. The CDR3 runs to 18 residues. Trimming took 0 bases from V and 3 from J; bases not matched to a gene: 10. Germline V gene lookup returns CDR1 LGHNA and CDR2 YNFKEQ. The CDR3 coding sequence is TGTGCCAGCAGCCAAGATCAAGCCGGGACTAGCAATACAGATACGCAGTATTTT. Translating gives CASSQDQAGTSNTDTQYF.

The chain employs TRBV2 and TRBJ2-7, with 8 bases identical to TRBD1. V lost 6 bases, J lost 2 bases, and 12 bases stayed unmatched. CDR3 length: 16 residues. Germline CDR1 SNHLY, CDR2 FYNNEI. This CDR3 reads CASRTPGQGTTYEQYF. The CDR3 bases are TGTGCCAGCAGGACCCCCGGACAGGGAACAACCTACGAGCAGTACTTC.

The chain combines TRBV5-1 with TRBJ2-3; D may be TRBD2 (6 bases). The V and J ends lost 0 bases and 6 bases respectively, with 14 bases between them. In germline, CDR1 is SGHRS, CDR2 YFSETQ. The length of the CDR3 is 15 residues. The CDR3 loop reads CASSLGPSEGDTQYF. CDR3 nucleotide sequence: TGCGCCAGCAGCTTGGGGCCTAGCGAAGGGGATACGCAGTATTTT.

This chain joins TRBV7-9 and TRBJ1-2; tentatively, D is TRBD1 (5 bases). Per the germline V gene, CDR1 is SEHNR and CDR2 is FQNEAQ (reference sequence). Trimming took off 5 bases at V and 5 bases at J, with 15 bases between the two ends. The CDR3 sequence is 14 residues long. The CDR3 loop reads CASSPDMELYGYTF. As DNA, the CDR3 is TGTGCCAGCAGCCCGGACATGGAACTTTATGGCTACACCTTC.

This chain's CDR3 is CASSRDRGLASADTQYF. The CDR3 DNA follows: TGTGCCAGCAGCCGAGATCGAGGACTAGCGTCGGCAGATACGCAGTATTTT. This chain links TRBV7-8 with TRBJ2-3, with 9 bases identical to TRBD2. CDR3 length: 17 residues. V gave up 5 bases and J gave up 4 bases; unmatched junction bases: 13. Germline CDR1 SGHVS, CDR2 FQNEAQ. Using reference TRBV7-8 and TRBJ2-3 for the parts outside the CDR3, the full variable domain is GAGVSQSPRYKVAKRGQDVALRCDPISGHVSLFWYQQALGQGPEFLTYFQNEAQLDKSGLPSDRFFAERPEGSVSTLKIQRTQQEDSAVYLCASSRDRGLASADTQYFGPGTRLTVL.

V and J are TRBV7-2 and TRBJ2-3; TRBD2 agrees at 8 bases. CDR3 length: 15 residues. Germline loops: CDR1 SGHTA, CDR2 FQGNSA. After removal of 4 bases from V and 4 bases from J, the junction contained 7 bases not matched to a gene. CDR3 loop: CASSSQGRGADTQYF. CDR3 DNA sequence: TGTGCCAGCAGCTCCCAGGGGCGGGGGGCAGATACGCAGTATTTT.

This clone was seen many times. The chain employs TRBV12-5 and TRBJ1-5, with D hard to call. Trimming removed 3 bases from V and 4 bases from J, with 7 bases in between. The CDR3 spans 13 residues. Looked up from germline, CDR1 is LGHNT and CDR2 is FRNRAP. The DNA of the CDR3 is TGTGCTAGTGGTTTCAGCGGGAATCAGCCCCAGCATTTT. Its translation is CASGFSGNQPQHF.

This clone was seen a single time. This chain connects TRBV3-1 (or the pseudogene TRBV3-2) to TRBJ2-7; no firm D call. CDR1 LGHDT and CDR2 YNNKEL come from the germline V gene (reference sequence). The V end was cut by 1 base, the J end by 6 bases, with 25 bases between. This CDR3 has 18 residues. The CDR3, as DNA: TGTGCCAGCAGCCAAGGCCTCCTTGTAAGACGATCGCCGGGCGAGCAGTACTTC. It is translated as CASSQGLLVRRSPGEQYF.

This chain joins TRBV7-9 and TRBJ2-5, with 8 positions matching TRBD1. The CDR3 is 16 residues long. The V gene's germline CDR1 is SEHNR and CDR2 FQNEAQ (reference sequence). J lost 4 bases, V lost 2 bases, and 9 bases had no gene match. The DNA for the CDR3 is TGTGCCAGCAGCTTATCACGGCAGGGGGCGGGAGAGACCCAGTACTTC. Residues: CASSLSRQGAGETQYF.

This chain links TRBV7-2 with TRBJ2-3, with 8 bases identical to TRBD2. J gave up 3 bases and V 1 base, and 6 bases lay outside the gene matches. Per the germline V gene, CDR1 is SGHTA and CDR2 is FQGNSA. CDR3 length: 16 amino acids. The CDR3 DNA sequence: TGTGCCAGCAGCTTAGAAGCGGGAGTTGGGACAGATACGCAGTATTTT. This sequence encodes CASSLEAGVGTDTQYF.

The chain employs TRBV4-1 and TRBJ2-3; 7 positions agree with TRBD2. Germline V gives CDR1 MGHRA, CDR2 YSYEKL. V gave up 1 base and J gave up 1 base; unmatched junction bases: 17. This CDR3 spans 20 amino acids. The CDR3 sequence is CASSQGVILKHLAGTDTQYF. The DNA of the CDR3 is TGCGCCAGCAGCCAAGGCGTTATATTAAAACACCTAGCGGGCACAGATACGCAGTATTTT.

The rearrangement links TRBV19 to TRBJ1-6; the D is unclear. There are 14 residues in the CDR3. V lost 8 bases to trimming and J lost 13 bases, with 21 bases between them. Germline assignment: CDR1 LNHDA and CDR2 SQIVND (reference sequence). CDR3 region: CASSGPGGPSPLHF. The CDR3, as DNA: TGTGCCAGTTCTGGCCCGGGAGGACCTTCCCCCCTCCACTTT.

The chain has TRBV2 and TRBJ1-5; TRBD1 aligns across 7 bases. Germline V gives CDR1 SNHLY, CDR2 FYNNEI. V trimming: 6 bases; J trimming: 4 bases; junction bases outside the gene matches: 3. This CDR3 has 13 residues. The CDR3 DNA is TGTGCCAGCAGGCAACAGGGGAATCAGCCCCAGCATTTT. This sequence encodes CASRQQGNQPQHF.

This clone was detected only once. The gene calls are TRBV6-2 or TRBV6-3 and TRBJ2-1; possibly TRBD2 for D (6 bases). There are 11 residues in the CDR3. V lost 6 bases and J 10 bases, leaving 10 bases between the germline ends. The germline gives CDR1 MNHEY, CDR2 SVGEGT. CDR3 in amino acids: CASSAGREQFF. The DNA of the CDR3 is TGTGCCAGCAGCGCGGGACGCGAGCAGTTCTTC.

In this sample, this clone turned up once. The rearrangement uses TRBV7-2 and TRBJ2-3; 7 bases line up with TRBD1. The J segment lost 0 bases and the V segment lost 6 bases, leaving 3 bases of the junction unmatched. Germline CDR1 is SGHTA and CDR2 is FQGNSA. The CDR3 is made up of 14 amino acids. CDR3 sequence (DNA): TGTGCCAGCAGAGAACAGGGGAGCACAGATACGCAGTATTTT. It yields the protein CASREQGSTDTQYF.

V gene TRBV5-4 combines with J gene TRBJ1-2; TRBD1 agrees at 7 bases. CDR1 SGHNT and CDR2 YYREEE come from the germline V gene (reference sequence). The CDR3 loop spans 17 amino acids. The V segment lost 4 bases and the J segment 5 bases; nucleotides outside the gene matches: 17. CDR3 protein: CASSPPTGQLQGYGYTF. The DNA for the CDR3 is TGTGCCAGCAGCCCTCCTACGGGACAGCTTCAGGGGTATGGCTACACCTTC. Full variable domain (remainder filled in from reference TRBV5-4 and TRBJ1-2): ETGVTQSPTHLIKTRGQQVTLRCSSQSGHNTVSWYQQALGQGPQFIFQYYREEENGRGNFPPRFSGLQFPNYSSELNVNALELDDSALYLCASSPPTGQLQGYGYTFGSGTRLTVV.

The table lists this clone with a count of one. The chain carries TRBV9 and TRBJ2-2; 7 bases fit TRBD2. V was pared by 2 bases and J by 1 base, with 2 bases of the junction left unmatched. The germline gives CDR1 SGDLS, CDR2 YYNGEE. The CDR3 extends over 15 amino acids. The CDR3, as DNA: TGTGCCAGCAGCGTCGGCGGGAGGAACACCGGGGAGCTGTTTTTT. Its protein is CASSVGGRNTGELFF.

V usage is TRBV7-8 and J usage is TRBJ2-6; TRBD1 matches at 11 bases. The CDR3 length is 18 residues. The V gene's germline CDR1 is SGHVS and CDR2 FQNEAQ. V lost 5 bases to trimming and J lost 4 bases; unmatched junction nucleotides: 10. CDR3 sequence: CASSQRDRGYQGANVLTF. CDR3 sequence (DNA): TGTGCCAGCAGCCAGCGGGACAGGGGGTATCAAGGGGCCAACGTCCTGACTTTC. Full variable domain (rest looked up from reference TRBV7-8 and TRBJ2-6): GAGVSQSPRYKVAKRGQDVALRCDPISGHVSLFWYQQALGQGPEFLTYFQNEAQLDKSGLPSDRFFAERPEGSVSTLKIQRTQQEDSAVYLCASSQRDRGYQGANVLTFGAGSRLTVL.